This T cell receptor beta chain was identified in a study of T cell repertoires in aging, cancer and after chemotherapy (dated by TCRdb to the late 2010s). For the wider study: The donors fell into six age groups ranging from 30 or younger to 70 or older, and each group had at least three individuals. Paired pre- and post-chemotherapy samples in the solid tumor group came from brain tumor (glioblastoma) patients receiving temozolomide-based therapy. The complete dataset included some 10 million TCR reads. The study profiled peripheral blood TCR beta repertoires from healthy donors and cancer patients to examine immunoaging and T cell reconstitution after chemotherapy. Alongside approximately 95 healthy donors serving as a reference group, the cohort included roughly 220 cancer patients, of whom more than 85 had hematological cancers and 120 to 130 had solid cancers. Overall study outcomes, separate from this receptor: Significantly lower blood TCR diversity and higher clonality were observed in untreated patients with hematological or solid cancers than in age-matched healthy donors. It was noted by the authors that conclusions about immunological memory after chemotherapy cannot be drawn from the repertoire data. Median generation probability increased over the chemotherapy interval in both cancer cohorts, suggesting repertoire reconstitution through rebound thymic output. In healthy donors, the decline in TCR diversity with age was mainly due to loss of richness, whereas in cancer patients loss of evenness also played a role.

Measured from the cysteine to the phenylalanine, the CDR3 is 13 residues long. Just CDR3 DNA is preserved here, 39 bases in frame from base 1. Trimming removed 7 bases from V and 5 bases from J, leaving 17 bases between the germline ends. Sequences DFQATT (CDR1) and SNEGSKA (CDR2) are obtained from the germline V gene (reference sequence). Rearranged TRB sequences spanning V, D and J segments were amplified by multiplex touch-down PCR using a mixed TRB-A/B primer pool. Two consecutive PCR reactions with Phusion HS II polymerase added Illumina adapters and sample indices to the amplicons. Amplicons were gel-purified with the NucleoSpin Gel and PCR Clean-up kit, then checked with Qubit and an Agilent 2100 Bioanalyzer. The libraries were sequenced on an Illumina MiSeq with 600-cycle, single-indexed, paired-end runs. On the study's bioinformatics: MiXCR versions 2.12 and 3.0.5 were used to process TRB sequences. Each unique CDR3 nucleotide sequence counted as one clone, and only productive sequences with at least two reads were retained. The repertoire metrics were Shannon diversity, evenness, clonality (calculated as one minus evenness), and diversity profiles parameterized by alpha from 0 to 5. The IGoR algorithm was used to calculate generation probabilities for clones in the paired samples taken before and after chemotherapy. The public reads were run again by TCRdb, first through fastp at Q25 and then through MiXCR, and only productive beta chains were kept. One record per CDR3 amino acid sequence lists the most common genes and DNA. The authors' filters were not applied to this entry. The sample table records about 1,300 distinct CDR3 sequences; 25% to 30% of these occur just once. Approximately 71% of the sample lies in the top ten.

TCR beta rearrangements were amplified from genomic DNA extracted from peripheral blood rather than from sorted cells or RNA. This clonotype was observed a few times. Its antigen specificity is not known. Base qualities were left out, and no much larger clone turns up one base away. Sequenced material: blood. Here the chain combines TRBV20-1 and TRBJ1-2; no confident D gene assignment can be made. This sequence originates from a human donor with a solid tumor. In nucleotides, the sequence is TGCAGTGTAACTGTACAGTTATCATATGGCTACACCTTC. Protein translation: CSVTVQLSYGYTF.